Below are 14 T cell receptor beta chains sequenced from a single sample in a study of PD-1 blockade in classical Hodgkin lymphoma. Data came from immunoSEQ multiplex PCR; TCRdb stores just in-frame clones and leaves some out. The sample contains thousands of clones, roughly four fifths of which appear only once. Time point specified: cycle 4 day 1 (C4D1), after 6 weeks of nivolumab. There was relapse after autologous stem cell transplantation in every patient, and there was variation in brentuximab vedotin exposure. The investigators isolated CD8+ T cells from thawed PBMCs using magnetic negative selection. The sample consisted of CD8+ T cells from blood, taken before the fourth cycle of nivolumab. The receptors stem from a human donor with classical Hodgkin lymphoma.

This chain joins TRBV5-1 and TRBJ1-2; the match to TRBD1 covers 8 bases. The V segment lost 4 bases and the J segment 0 bases; nucleotides outside the gene matches: 5. The CDR3 has 15 residues. Germline values: CDR1 SGHRS, CDR2 YFSETQ. The CDR3 DNA reads as TGCGCCAGCAGCGGCTCGGGACAGGCTAACTATGGCTACACCTTC. It encodes CASSGSGQANYGYTF.

This rearrangement joins TRBV4-1 to TRBJ2-1, with 8 bases identical to TRBD2. The CDR3 is made up of 15 amino acids. Germline-derived CDR1 and CDR2 are MGHRA and YSYEKL. Germline trimming cut 0 bases from V and 3 bases from J; bases unmatched to any gene: 1. The CDR3: CASSQERGGYNEQFF. CDR3 sequence (DNA): TGCGCCAGCAGCCAAGAACGGGGGGGCTACAATGAGCAGTTCTTC.

V usage is TRBV4-1 and J usage is TRBJ1-2; TRBD1 matches 7 bases. Per the germline V gene, CDR1 is MGHRA and CDR2 is YSYEKL. The CDR3 spans 15 residues. The V segment lost 0 bases and the J segment 4 bases; nucleotides outside the gene matches: 5. CDR3 protein: CASSQEGGRFYGYTF. For the CDR3, the DNA is TGCGCCAGCAGCCAAGAAGGGGGCAGATTCTATGGCTACACCTTC.

J is TRBJ1-1 and V is TRBV29-1, with 9 bases lining up with TRBD1. This CDR3 contains 13 residues. The germline V gene has CDR1 SQVTM and CDR2 ANQGSEA. J lost 6 bases, V lost 6 bases, and 8 bases had no gene match. In nucleotides, the CDR3 is TGCAGCGTATCGACAGGGGGGATCGCTGAAGCTTTCTTT. Its protein product is CSVSTGGIAEAFF.

The genes are TRBV5-1 and TRBJ2-7, with 10 bases matching TRBD1. The CDR3 covers 14 residues. V lost 2 bases, J lost 6 bases, and 5 bases stayed unmatched. Germline CDR1 is SGHRS and CDR2 is YFSETQ. CDR3 residues: CASSFGTGDREQYF. DNA of the CDR3: TGCGCCAGCAGCTTCGGGACAGGGGATCGCGAGCAGTACTTC.

The rearrangement links TRBV7-9 to TRBJ1-3, with 8 nucleotides matching TRBD1. The CDR3 runs to 14 residues. V gave up 5 bases and J gave up 3 bases; unmatched junction bases: 3. The germline CDR1 and CDR2 sequences are SEHNR and FQNEAQ (reference sequence). In DNA, the CDR3 is TGTGCCAGCAGCCAGACAGGGGATGGAAACACCATATATTTT. This codes for CASSQTGDGNTIYF.

This clone was observed a few times. V is TRBV4-1 and J is TRBJ1-1; no reliable D call. CDR3 size: 15 residues. The germline CDR1 and CDR2 sequences are MGHRA and YSYEKL. V lost 0 bases and J 5 bases, leaving 13 bases between the germline ends. CDR3 in amino acids: CASSQDPGLGTEAFF. The CDR3 DNA follows: TGCGCCAGCAGCCAAGATCCCGGGTTGGGAACTGAAGCTTTCTTT.

This clone was recorded a few times. V is TRBV6-5 and J is TRBJ1-5; 7 nucleotides align to TRBD1. CDR3 size: 15 residues. V trimming: 4 bases; J trimming: 7 bases; junction bases outside the gene matches: 10. CDR1 is MNHEY, CDR2 SVGAGI, per germline. The CDR3 nucleotides read TGTGCCAGCAGTTCCCTACAGGGGAGATGGCAGCCCCAGCATTTT. Its protein product is CASSSLQGRWQPQHF.

The chain carries TRBV29-1 and TRBJ2-7; a weak D match, TRBD2 (7 bases). CDR1 is SQVTM, CDR2 ANQGSEA, per germline. There are 14 residues in the CDR3. Trimming removed 6 bases at V and 0 bases at J, with 15 bases between. The CDR3 protein is CSVSLAGASYEQYF. Written as DNA, the CDR3 is TGCAGCGTCAGCCTTGCGGGGGCCTCCTACGAGCAGTACTTC.

V gene TRBV27 combines with J gene TRBJ1-6, with TRBD1 matching 9 bases. Germline V lookup: CDR1 MNHEY, CDR2 SMNVEV (reference sequence). This CDR3 spans 18 amino acids. V shed 5 bases and J 7 bases; nucleotides not matched to a gene: 15. The CDR3 DNA reads as TGTGCCAGCAGTCCCCTTGGGACAGGGATATCCAACAATTCACCCCTCCACTTT. Protein sequence: CASSPLGTGISNNSPLHF.

Only a few counts were recorded for this clone. J is TRBJ1-5 and V is TRBV11-2; D not certain. CDR1 is SGHAT and CDR2 is FQNNGV in the germline V gene. The CDR3 is made up of 13 amino acids. Trimming stripped 3 bases from V and 1 base from J, with 4 bases between. The CDR3 nucleotides read TGTGCCAGCAGCTTGGGGAGCAATCAGCCCCAGCATTTT. Protein product: CASSLGSNQPQHF.

For the CDR3, the DNA is TGTGCCAGTAGTGGTCAGGGCTTTCAGCCCCAGCATTTT. Encoded protein: CASSGQGFQPQHF. J is TRBJ1-5 and V is TRBV19, with TRBD1 as a possible D gene (5 bases). Trimming cost V 5 bases and J 6 bases, with 11 bases left between them. The germline gives CDR1 LNHDA, CDR2 SQIVND (reference sequence). The CDR3 consists of 13 residues.

The V and J genes are TRBV28 and TRBJ2-1, with D possibly matching TRBD2 (6 bases). This CDR3 comprises 13 residues. Germline-derived CDR1 and CDR2 are MDHEN and SYDVKM. Trimming took off 6 bases at V and 8 bases at J, with 14 bases between the two ends. DNA for the CDR3: TGTGCCAGCAGACCACTAGCAGCCTATGAGCAGTTCTTC. The encoded protein is CASRPLAAYEQFF.

The genes are TRBV5-6 and TRBJ1-1; no clear D gene. Germline V gene data show CDR1 as SGHDT and CDR2 as YYEEEE. CDR3 length: 16 residues. V gave up 0 bases and J gave up 0 bases, with 12 bases separating them. The CDR3 loop reads CASSLAPGFLNTEAFF. The CDR3 DNA reads TGTGCCAGCAGCTTGGCCCCCGGCTTTCTGAACACTGAAGCTTTCTTT. The full variable domain, in which reference TRBV5-6 and TRBJ1-1 provide the parts outside the CDR3, is DAGVTQSPTHLIKTRGQQVTLRCSPKSGHDTVSWYQQALGQGPQFIFQYYEEEERQRGNFPDRFSGHQFPNYSSELNVNALLLGDSALYLCASSLAPGFLNTEAFFGQGTRLTVV.